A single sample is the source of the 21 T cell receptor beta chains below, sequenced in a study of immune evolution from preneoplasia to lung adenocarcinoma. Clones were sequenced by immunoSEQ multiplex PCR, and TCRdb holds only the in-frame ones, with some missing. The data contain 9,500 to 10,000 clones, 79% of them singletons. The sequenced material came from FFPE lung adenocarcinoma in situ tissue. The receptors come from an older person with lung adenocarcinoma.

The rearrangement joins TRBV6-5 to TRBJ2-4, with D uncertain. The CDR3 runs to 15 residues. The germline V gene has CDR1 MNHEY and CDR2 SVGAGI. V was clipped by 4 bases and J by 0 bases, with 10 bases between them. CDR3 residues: CASSSVGRAKNIQYF. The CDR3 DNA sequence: TGTGCCAGCAGTTCCGTAGGGCGAGCCAAAAACATTCAGTACTTC.

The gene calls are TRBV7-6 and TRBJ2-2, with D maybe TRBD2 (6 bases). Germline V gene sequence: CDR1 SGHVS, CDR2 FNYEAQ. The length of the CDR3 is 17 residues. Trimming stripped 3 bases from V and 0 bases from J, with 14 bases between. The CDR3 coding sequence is TGTGCCAGCAGCTTTTACCTCGGGGGAACGAACACCGGGGAGCTGTTTTTT. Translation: CASSFYLGGTNTGELFF.

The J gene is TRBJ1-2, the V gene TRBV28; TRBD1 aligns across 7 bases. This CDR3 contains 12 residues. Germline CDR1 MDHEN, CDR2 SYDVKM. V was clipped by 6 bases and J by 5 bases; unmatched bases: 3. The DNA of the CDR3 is TGTGCCAGCAGGACGGGACAGTATGGCTACACCTTC. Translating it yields CASRTGQYGYTF.

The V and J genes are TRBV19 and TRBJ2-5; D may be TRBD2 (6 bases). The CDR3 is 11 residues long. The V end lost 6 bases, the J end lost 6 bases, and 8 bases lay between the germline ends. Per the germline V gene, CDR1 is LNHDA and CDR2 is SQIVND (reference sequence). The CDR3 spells CASREGQTQYF. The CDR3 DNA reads TGTGCCAGTAGGGAGGGTCAGACCCAGTACTTC.

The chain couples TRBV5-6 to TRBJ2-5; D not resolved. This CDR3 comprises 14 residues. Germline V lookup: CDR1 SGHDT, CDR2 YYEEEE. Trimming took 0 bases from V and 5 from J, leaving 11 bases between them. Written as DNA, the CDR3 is TGTGCCAGCAGCTTGGCGGGCAGAACGGAGACCCAGTACTTC. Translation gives CASSLAGRTETQYF.

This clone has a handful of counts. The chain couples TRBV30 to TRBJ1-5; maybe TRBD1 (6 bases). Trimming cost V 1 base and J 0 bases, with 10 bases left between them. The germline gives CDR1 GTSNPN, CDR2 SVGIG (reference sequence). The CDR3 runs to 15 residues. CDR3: CAWSGGLYSNQPQHF. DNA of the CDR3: TGTGCCTGGAGTGGGGGGCTGTATAGCAATCAGCCCCAGCATTTT.

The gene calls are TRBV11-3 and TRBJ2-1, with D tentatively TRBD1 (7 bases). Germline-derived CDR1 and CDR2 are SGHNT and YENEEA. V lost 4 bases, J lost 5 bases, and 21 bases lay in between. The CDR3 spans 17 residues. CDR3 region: CASSYRGTAAWDNEQFF. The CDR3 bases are TGTGCCAGCAGCTACCGGGGGACAGCTGCGTGGGACAATGAGCAGTTCTTC.

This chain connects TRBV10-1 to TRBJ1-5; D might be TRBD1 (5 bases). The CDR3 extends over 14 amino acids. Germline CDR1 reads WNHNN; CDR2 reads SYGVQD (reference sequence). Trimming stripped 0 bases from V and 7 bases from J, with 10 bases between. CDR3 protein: CASSESRGDQPQHF. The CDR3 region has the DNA TGCGCCAGCAGTGAGTCGAGGGGTGACCAGCCCCAGCATTTT.

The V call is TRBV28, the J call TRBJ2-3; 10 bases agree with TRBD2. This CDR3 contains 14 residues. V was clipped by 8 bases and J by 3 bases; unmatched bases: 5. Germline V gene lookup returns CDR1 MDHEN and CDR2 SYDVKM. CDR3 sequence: CASLSGGGTDTQYF. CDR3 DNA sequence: TGTGCCAGCTTGAGCGGGGGGGGAACAGATACGCAGTATTTT.

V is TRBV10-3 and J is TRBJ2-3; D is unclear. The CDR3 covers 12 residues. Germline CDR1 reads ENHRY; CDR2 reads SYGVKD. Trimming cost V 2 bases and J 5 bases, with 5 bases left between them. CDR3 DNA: TGTGCCATCAGTGAGATTGGAGATACGCAGTATTTT. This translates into CAISEIGDTQYF.

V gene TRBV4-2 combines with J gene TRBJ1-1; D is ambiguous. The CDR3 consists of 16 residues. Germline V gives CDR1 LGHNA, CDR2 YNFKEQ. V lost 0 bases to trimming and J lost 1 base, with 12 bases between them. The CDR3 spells CASSQDLEVGNTEAFF. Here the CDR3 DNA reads TGTGCCAGCAGCCAAGATTTGGAGGTGGGGAACACTGAAGCTTTCTTT.

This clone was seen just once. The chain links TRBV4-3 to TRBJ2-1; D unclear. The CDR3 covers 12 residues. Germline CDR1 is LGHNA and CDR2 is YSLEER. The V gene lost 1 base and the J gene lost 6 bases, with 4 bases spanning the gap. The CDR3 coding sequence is TGCGCCAGCAGCCAAGGGACCAATGAGCAGTTCTTC. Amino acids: CASSQGTNEQFF.

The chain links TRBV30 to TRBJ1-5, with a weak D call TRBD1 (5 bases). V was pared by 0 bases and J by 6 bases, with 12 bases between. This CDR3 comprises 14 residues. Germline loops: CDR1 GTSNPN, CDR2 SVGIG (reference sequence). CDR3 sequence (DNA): TGTGCCTGGAGTGTATTGGAAGGGACTCAGCCCCAGCATTTT. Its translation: CAWSVLEGTQPQHF.

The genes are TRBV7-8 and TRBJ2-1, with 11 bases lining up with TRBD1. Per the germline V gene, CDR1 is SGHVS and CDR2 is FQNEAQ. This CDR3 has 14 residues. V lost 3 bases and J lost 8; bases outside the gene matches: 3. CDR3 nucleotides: TGTGCCAGCAGCTTGGGACAGGGGGTCTATGAGCAGTTCTTC. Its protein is CASSLGQGVYEQFF.

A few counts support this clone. CDR3 protein: CASSLVIDHTDTQYF. The CDR3, as DNA: TGTGCCAGCAGCTTAGTGATCGATCACACAGATACGCAGTATTTT. This chain links TRBV7-2 with TRBJ2-3; D is undetermined. This CDR3 is 15 amino acids long. Per the germline V gene, CDR1 is SGHTA and CDR2 is FQGNSA. Deletions cut 1 base from V and 2 bases from J, with 10 bases between.

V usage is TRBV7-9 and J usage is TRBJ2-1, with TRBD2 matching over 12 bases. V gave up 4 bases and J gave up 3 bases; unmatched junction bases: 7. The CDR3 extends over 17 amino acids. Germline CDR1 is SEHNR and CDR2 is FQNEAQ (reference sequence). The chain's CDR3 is CASSSTLGLAGYNEQFF. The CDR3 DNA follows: TGTGCCAGCAGCTCTACCCTGGGACTAGCGGGCTACAATGAGCAGTTCTTC.

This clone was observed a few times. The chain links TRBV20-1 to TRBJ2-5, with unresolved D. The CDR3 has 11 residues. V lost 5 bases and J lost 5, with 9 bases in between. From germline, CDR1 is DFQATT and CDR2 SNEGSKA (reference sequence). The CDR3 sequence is CSAAVRETQYF. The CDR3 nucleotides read TGCAGTGCTGCAGTCAGGGAGACCCAGTACTTC.

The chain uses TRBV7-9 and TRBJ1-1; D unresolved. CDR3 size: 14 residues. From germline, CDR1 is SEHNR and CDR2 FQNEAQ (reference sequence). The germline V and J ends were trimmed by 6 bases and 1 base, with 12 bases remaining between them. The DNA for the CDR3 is TGTGCCAGCAGGTTGGGCTCCGAGAACACTGAAGCTTTCTTT. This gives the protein CASRLGSENTEAFF. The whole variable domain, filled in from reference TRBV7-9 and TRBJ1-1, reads DTGVSQNPRHKITKRGQNVTFRCDPISEHNRLYWYRQTLGQGPEFLTYFQNEAQLEKSRLLSDRFSAERPKGSFSTLEIQRTEQGDSAMYLCASRLGSENTEAFFGQGTRLTVV.

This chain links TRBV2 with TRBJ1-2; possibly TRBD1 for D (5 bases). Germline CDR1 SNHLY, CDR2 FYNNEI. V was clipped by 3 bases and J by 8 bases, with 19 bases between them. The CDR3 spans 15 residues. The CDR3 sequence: CASSERGEGYFGYTF. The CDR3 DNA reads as TGTGCCAGCAGTGAGAGAGGGGAGGGATACTTCGGCTACACCTTC.

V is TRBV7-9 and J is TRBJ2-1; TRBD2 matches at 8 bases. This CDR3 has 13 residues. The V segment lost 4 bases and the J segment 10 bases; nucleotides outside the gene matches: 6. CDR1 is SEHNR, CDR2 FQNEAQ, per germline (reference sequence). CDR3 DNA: TGTGCCAGCAGCTCCCCGGGGGGGGGCGAGCAGTTCTTC. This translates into CASSSPGGGEQFF.

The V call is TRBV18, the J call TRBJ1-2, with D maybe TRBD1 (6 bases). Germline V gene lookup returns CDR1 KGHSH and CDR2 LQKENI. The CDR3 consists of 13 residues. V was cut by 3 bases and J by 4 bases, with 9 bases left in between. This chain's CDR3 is CASSPSGAYGYTF. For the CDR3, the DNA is TGTGCCAGCTCACCGTCAGGGGCCTATGGCTACACCTTC.